This T cell receptor beta chain was found in a study of blood T cell repertoires in COVID-19. Only in-frame clones appear in the TCRdb table, and some are missing; sequencing was by immunoSEQ multiplex PCR. The sample includes roughly 90,000 clones, approximately 88% of them seen just once. The specimen was peripheral blood. The TCR was taken from a woman aged 80 or older with active or convalescent COVID-19.

The chain's CDR3 is CASSKTGENTIYF. CDR3 DNA sequence: TGTGCCAGCAGTAAGACAGGAGAGAACACCATATATTTT. The chain is built from TRBV28 and TRBJ1-3; tentatively, D is TRBD1 (6 bases). With 5 bases removed from V and 7 bases from J, the gap between germline ends came to 12 bases. The CDR3 is made up of 13 amino acids. In germline, CDR1 is MDHEN, CDR2 SYDVKM.